A single sample is the source of the 6 T cell receptor beta chains below, sequenced in a study of T cells expressing NK-cell markers. For each CDR3 protein, TCRdb gives one entry from its re-call of the 5' RACE reads, without DNA. This sample lists about 460,000 distinct CDR3 sequences; its ten largest clones have approximately 1.5%. The specimen sequenced was blood T cells: a sorted CD56 or NKG2C T cell subset, CD4+ or CD8+ T cells, or bulk PBMC T cells (not recorded which). Receptor source: a woman between 45 and 60 years old in good health.

The gene calls are TRBV28 and TRBJ1-4; with no DNA, the TCRdb D assignment of TRBD1 cannot be verified. The CDR3 consists of 17 residues. CDR1 and CDR2 from the germline V gene are MDHEN and SYDVKM. CDR3 loop: CASSLGRGTTTNEKLFF.

The chain recombines TRBV7-2 with TRBJ2-4; TCRdb outputs TRBD2, but without DNA this stays unchecked. The CDR3 totals 17 residues. The V gene's germline CDR1 is SGHTA and CDR2 FQGNSA. CDR3 loop: CASSLTSGRGGKNIQYF.

The chain uses TRBV11-3 and TRBJ2-1; the D call from TCRdb, TRBD1, cannot be confirmed without DNA. The CDR3 is made up of 11 amino acids. Germline V CDR1 and CDR2: SGHNT, YENEEA. CDR3 region: CASSLGGETFF.

The CDR3 protein is CASSSEGGGYYEQYF. The gene calls are TRBV5-1 and TRBJ2-7; the D call from TCRdb, TRBD1, cannot be confirmed without DNA. Germline V lookup: CDR1 SGHRS, CDR2 YFSETQ. The CDR3 contains 15 residues.

V and J are TRBV12-3 or TRBV12-4 and TRBJ1-1; the TCRdb call, TRBD1, lacks DNA for checking. This CDR3 has 15 amino acids. The CDR3 spells CASILGGLGNTEAFF.

V usage is TRBV5-1 and J usage is TRBJ1-3. This CDR3 is built from 13 residues. Germline-derived CDR1 and CDR2 are SGHRS and YFSETQ. The CDR3: CASRTSFGDTIYF.